The TCR beta chain described here comes from a study of T cell responses to AZD1222 COVID-19 vaccine. Findings of the study overall: Samples come after the peak T cell response, not at day 14.

The assay was immunoSEQ multiplex PCR, and TCRdb's table has in-frame clones only and misses some. In the table there are around 150,000 clones, roughly 85% of which are singletons. Points on this clone: What it binds is not known. The sample contains more than one DNA sequence encoding this CDR3.

Germline lookup yields CDR1 SGHRS and CDR2 YFSETQ. The CDR3 length is 15 residues. The V end lost 0 bases, the J end lost 2 bases, and 9 bases lay between the germline ends. The source is an adult who received the MenACWY meningococcal vaccine as a control. V is TRBV5-1 and J is TRBJ1-5; no firm D call. The material was peripheral blood, obtained 28 days after the second dose of the MenACWY control vaccine. This chain's CDR3 is CASSLAGVGNQPQHF. In nucleotides, the CDR3 is TGCGCCAGCAGCTTGGCCGGGGTGGGCAATCAGCCCCAGCATTTT.